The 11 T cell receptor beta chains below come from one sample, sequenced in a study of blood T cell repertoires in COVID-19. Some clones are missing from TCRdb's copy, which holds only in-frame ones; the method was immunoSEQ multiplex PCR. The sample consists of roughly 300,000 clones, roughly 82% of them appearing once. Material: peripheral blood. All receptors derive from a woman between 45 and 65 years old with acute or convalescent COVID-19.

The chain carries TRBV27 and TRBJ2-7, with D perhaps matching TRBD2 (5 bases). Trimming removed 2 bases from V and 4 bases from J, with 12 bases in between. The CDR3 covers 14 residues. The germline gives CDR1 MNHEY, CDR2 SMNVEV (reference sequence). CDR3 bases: TGTGCCAGCAGTTTAGTGGGAGAAGGGTACGAGCAGTACTTC. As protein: CASSLVGEGYEQYF.

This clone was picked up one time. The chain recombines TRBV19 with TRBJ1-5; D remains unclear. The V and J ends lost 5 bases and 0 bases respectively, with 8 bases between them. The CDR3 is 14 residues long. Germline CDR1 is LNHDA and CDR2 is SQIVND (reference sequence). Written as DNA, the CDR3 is TGTGCCAGTAGTGGCAGTTATAGCAATCAGCCCCAGCATTTT. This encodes CASSGSYSNQPQHF.

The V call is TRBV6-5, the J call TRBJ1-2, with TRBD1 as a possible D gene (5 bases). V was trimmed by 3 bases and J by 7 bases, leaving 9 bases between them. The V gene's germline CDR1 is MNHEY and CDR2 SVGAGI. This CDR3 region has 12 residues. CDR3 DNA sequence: TGTGCCAGCAGTTATCAGGGTGGTGGCTACACCTTC. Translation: CASSYQGGGYTF.

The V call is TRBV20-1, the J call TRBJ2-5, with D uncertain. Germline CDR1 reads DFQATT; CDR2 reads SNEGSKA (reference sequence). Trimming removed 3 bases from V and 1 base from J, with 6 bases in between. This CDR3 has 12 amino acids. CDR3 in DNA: TGCAGTGCTAGTGGTCGCCAAGAGACCCAGTACTTC. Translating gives CSASGRQETQYF.

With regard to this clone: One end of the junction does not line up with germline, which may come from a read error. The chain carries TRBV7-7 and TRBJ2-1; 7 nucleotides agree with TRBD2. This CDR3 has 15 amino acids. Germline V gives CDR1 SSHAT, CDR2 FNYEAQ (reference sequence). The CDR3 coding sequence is TGTGCTAGCAGCTTAGAAGGCGGGGGCTACAATGAGCAGTTCTTC. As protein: CASSLEGGGYNEQFF.

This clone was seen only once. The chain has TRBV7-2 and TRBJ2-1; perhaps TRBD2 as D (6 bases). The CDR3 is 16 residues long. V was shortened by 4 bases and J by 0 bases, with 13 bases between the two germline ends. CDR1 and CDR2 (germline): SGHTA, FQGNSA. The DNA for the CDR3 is TGTGCCAGCAGCTCCTCGGGTAGCGGCTCCTACAATGAGCAGTTCTTC. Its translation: CASSSSGSGSYNEQFF. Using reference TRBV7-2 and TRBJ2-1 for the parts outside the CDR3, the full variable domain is GAGVSQSPSNKVTEKGKDVELRCDPISGHTALYWYRQSLGQGLEFLIYFQGNSAPDKSGLPSDRFSAERTGGSVSTLTIQRTQQEDSAVYLCASSSSGSGSYNEQFFGPGTRLTVL.

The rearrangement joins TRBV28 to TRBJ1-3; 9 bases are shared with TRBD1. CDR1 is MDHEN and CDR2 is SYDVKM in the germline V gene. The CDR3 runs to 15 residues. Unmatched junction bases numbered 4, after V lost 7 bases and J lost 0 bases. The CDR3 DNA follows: TGTGCCAGCACCAGGACAGGGGCCTCTGGAAACACCATATATTTT. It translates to CASTRTGASGNTIYF.

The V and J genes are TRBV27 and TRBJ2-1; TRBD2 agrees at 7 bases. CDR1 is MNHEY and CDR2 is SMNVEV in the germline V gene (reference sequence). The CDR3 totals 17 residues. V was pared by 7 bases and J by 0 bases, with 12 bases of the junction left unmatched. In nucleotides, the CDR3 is TGTGCCAGCATCCCCCTGGGGGGAGGGAGCTCCTACAATGAGCAGTTCTTC. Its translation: CASIPLGGGSSYNEQFF.

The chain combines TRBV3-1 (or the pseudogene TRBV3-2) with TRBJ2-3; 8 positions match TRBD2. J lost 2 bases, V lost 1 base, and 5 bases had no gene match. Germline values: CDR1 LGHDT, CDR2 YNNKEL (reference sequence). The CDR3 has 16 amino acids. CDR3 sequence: CASSQGKRELTDTQYF. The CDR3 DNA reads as TGTGCCAGCAGCCAAGGAAAGCGGGAGCTCACAGATACGCAGTATTTT.

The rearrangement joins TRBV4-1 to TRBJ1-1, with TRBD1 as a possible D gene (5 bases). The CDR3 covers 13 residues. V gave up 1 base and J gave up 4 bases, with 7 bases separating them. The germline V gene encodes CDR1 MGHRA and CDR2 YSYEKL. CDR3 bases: TGCGCCAGCAGCCAAGGGGGCGTCACTGAAGCTTTCTTT. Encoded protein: CASSQGGVTEAFF.

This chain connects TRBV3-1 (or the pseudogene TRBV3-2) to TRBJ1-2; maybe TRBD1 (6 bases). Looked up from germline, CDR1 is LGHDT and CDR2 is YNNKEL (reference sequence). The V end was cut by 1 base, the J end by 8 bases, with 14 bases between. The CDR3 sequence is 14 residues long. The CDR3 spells CASSQGQGQGGYTF. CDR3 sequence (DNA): TGTGCCAGCAGCCAAGGGCAGGGGCAGGGGGGCTACACCTTC.